Described below is a single TCR beta chain sequence and its context. This record belongs to a study of T-cell memory formation after mild COVID-19. Germline V gene data show CDR1 as MGHRA and CDR2 as YSYEKL. Losses at the gene ends were 3 bases for V and 6 bases for J; bases not matched to a gene: 5. CDR3 length: 15 amino acids. One entry per CDR3 protein results from TCRdb running MiXCR on the 5' RACE reads. This sample has around 400,000 distinct CDR3 sequences, with less than 25% found just once. The sample comprised PBMCs or a T cell subset sorted from them (not recorded which). The chain couples TRBV4-1 to TRBJ2-2, with 9 bases lining up with TRBD1. The receptor was isolated from an adult woman who had mild COVID-19 (a few samples of this study predate the infection). Cell type and time point are not known. This chain's CDR3 is CASSHYTGGSGELFF. CDR3 sequence (DNA): TGCGCCAGCAGCCATTACACAGGGGGCTCCGGGGAGCTGTTTTTT.